The clone carrying this T cell receptor beta chain was counted between two and nine times. TCRdb redid the calling of the RT-PCR reads with MiXCR, one entry per CDR3 protein. The sample lists 20,000 or so distinct CDR3 sequences; around 30% were seen once. The data derive from a study of patients and donors after allogeneic stem cell transplantation. The CDR3 runs to 13 residues. Germline lookup yields CDR1 SGHRS and CDR2 YFSETQ. Trimming cost V 0 bases and J 6 bases, with 9 bases left between them. This chain joins TRBV5-1 and TRBJ1-2, with D unresolved. Sequenced material: blood, either unsorted or a sorted T cell fraction (not recorded which). The sequence was obtained from a human donor who was either an allogeneic HSCT recipient or a stem cell or donor lymphocyte infusion donor (not recorded which). It is not recorded whose cells these are; they may come from a transplant donor. CDR3 in DNA: TGCGCCAGCAGCTTGGTGGAGGAACATGGCTACACCTTC. It encodes CASSLVEEHGYTF.